This T cell receptor beta chain was sequenced for a study of cytomegalovirus exposure and HLA in healthy donors. Turning to the study itself: HLA-typed donors contributed around 88 million unique TCRs, which were held in an early data release. The study, taken as a whole, reports: In vitro data verified three CMV-associated chains as specific for CMV antigens. Among immune exposure information, only CMV serostatus was available. In an earlier analysis, productive rearrangement rates for most beta V segments clustered near 87% or 30%.

Points on this clone: The antigen remains undetermined.

V was cut by 0 bases and J by 8 bases, with 15 bases left in between. In germline, CDR1 is SGHRS, CDR2 YFSETQ. The CDR3 covers 16 residues. The study ran its PCR with 60 Vbeta and 13 Jbeta primers. The data were produced by immunoSEQ multiplex PCR, yet TCRdb's version contains in-frame clones alone and is incomplete. The table has around 200,000 clones, approximately 83% seen once; the top ten hold approximately 1.5%. The chain employs TRBV5-1 and TRBJ1-6; a possible D gene is TRBD1 (6 bases). The sequence was collected from a girl under 18 in good health and CMV-seronegative. Sequences were obtained from PBMCs. The CDR3 DNA reads TGCGCCAGCAGCTTGGATTATAGGGGGTCGGATTCACCCCTCCACTTT. Amino acids: CASSLDYRGSDSPLHF.